Following are 31 T cell receptor beta chains from one sample sequenced in a study of patients and donors after allogeneic stem cell transplantation (dated by TCRdb to 2020 to 2022). Receptor libraries were prepared by RT-PCR. Sequencing was carried out with a NextSeq 550. Starting from the raw public reads, TCRdb applied fastp trimming at Q25, assembled clones with MiXCR and retained in-frame beta chains. Each entry is one CDR3 protein sequence, shown with its most common DNA and genes. Recorded for this sample are some 230,000 distinct CDR3 sequences; 13% to 15% of them occurred a single time. Jointly, the top ten make up roughly 12% of the sample. Specimen: blood, either unsorted or a sorted T cell fraction (not recorded which). The receptors derive from a human donor who was either an allogeneic HSCT recipient or a stem cell or donor lymphocyte infusion donor (not recorded which). It is not recorded whose cells these are; they may come from a transplant donor.

The chain uses TRBV15 and TRBJ2-1; 8 bases agree with TRBD1. The germline gives CDR1 LNHNV, CDR2 YYDKDF (reference sequence). The J segment lost 6 bases and the V segment lost 4 bases, leaving 11 bases of the junction unmatched. CDR3 length: 16 amino acids. The CDR3 region has the DNA TGTGCCACCAGCACCTTGGACAGGGCCGGGCGCAATGAGCAGTTCTTC. Residues: CATSTLDRAGRNEQFF.

The J gene is TRBJ2-2, the V gene TRBV27, with TRBD1 matching 7 bases. Unmatched junction bases numbered 9, after V lost 4 bases and J lost 4 bases. CDR1 is MNHEY, CDR2 SMNVEV, per germline (reference sequence). This CDR3 is built from 16 residues. CDR3 bases: TGTGCCAGCAGTTATCGGACAGGATTAGGCACCGGGGAGCTGTTTTTT. This gives the protein CASSYRTGLGTGELFF.

The chain employs TRBV11-3 and TRBJ2-5, with 8 bases that match TRBD2. CDR1 is SGHNT and CDR2 is YENEEA in the germline V gene. This CDR3 comprises 14 residues. The trim removed 4 bases at V and 3 bases at J, leaving 4 bases unmatched. The CDR3 region is CASSYGAGEETQYF. The CDR3 nucleotides read TGTGCCAGCAGCTACGGAGCGGGAGAAGAGACCCAGTACTTC.

This clonotype was counted a few times. This rearrangement joins TRBV20-1 to TRBJ2-3; TRBD2 agrees at 11 bases. Germline V gene sequence: CDR1 DFQATT, CDR2 SNEGSKA (reference sequence). Unmatched junction bases numbered 16, after V lost 0 bases and J lost 2 bases. The CDR3 sequence is 20 residues long. CDR3 coding DNA: TGCAGTGCTAGAGACCCCGGGGTAGCGGGGGGGCCTTGGGTCACAGATACGCAGTATTTT. Amino acid sequence: CSARDPGVAGGPWVTDTQYF.

This clonotype has a handful of counts. The chain joins TRBV6-1 to TRBJ2-3; 10 bases map to TRBD1. Per germline, CDR1 MNHNS and CDR2 SASEGT. V shed 3 bases, J shed 0 bases, and the junction held 12 bases outside the gene matches. The CDR3 totals 19 residues. The CDR3, as DNA: TGTGCCAGCAGTGATACCGGGACAGGGGTCCAATCTAGCACAGATACGCAGTATTTT. Encoded protein: CASSDTGTGVQSSTDTQYF.

This clonotype was observed a few times. The V and J genes are TRBV7-9 and TRBJ2-5; D remains ambiguous. Germline-derived CDR1 and CDR2 are SEHNR and FQNEAQ (reference sequence). V lost 0 bases and J lost 7, with 3 bases in between. This CDR3 region has 11 residues. For the CDR3, the DNA is TGTGCCAGCAGCTTAGCGGGGACCCAGTACTTC. Its protein is CASSLAGTQYF.

The V and J genes are TRBV19 and TRBJ2-7; D call uncertain. The CDR3 spans 13 residues. V lost 6 bases, J lost 6 bases, and 15 bases lay in between. Per germline, CDR1 LNHDA and CDR2 SQIVND (reference sequence). Written as DNA, the CDR3 is TGTGCCAGTAGGACCTCAGGTATTGGCGAGCAGTACTTC. This gives the protein CASRTSGIGEQYF.

This chain joins TRBV15 and TRBJ2-3; 11 bases match TRBD2. After removal of 5 bases from V and 5 bases from J, the junction contained 9 bases not matched to a gene. Germline assignment: CDR1 LNHNV and CDR2 YYDKDF (reference sequence). The length of the CDR3 is 16 residues. The CDR3 coding sequence is TGTGCCACCAGCCAAATGACTAGCGGGGCGGGAGATACGCAGTATTTT. It specifies CATSQMTSGAGDTQYF.

This clonotype was found a few times. The chain employs TRBV20-1 and TRBJ1-1; no definite D call. CDR3 length: 11 amino acids. V gave up 3 bases and J gave up 3 bases, with 5 bases separating them. Germline CDR1 DFQATT, CDR2 SNEGSKA (reference sequence). The CDR3 coding sequence is TGCAGTGCTAGCGTTTACACTGAAGCTTTCTTT. Translated, it gives CSASVYTEAFF.

This clonotype was seen a few times. The chain carries TRBV30 and TRBJ1-5, with D maybe TRBD1 (5 bases). The germline V gene encodes CDR1 GTSNPN and CDR2 SVGIG (reference sequence). This CDR3 has 14 residues. The ends were cut back, 5 bases at V and 4 bases at J, with 15 bases in the middle. The CDR3 spells CAWGLGGVNQPQHF. In nucleotides, the CDR3 is TGTGCCTGGGGCTTGGGAGGGGTTAATCAGCCCCAGCATTTT. The full variable domain, in which reference TRBV30 and TRBJ1-5 provide the parts outside the CDR3, is SQTIHQWPATLVQPVGSPLSLECTVEGTSNPNLYWYRQAAGRGLQLLFYSVGIGQISSEVPQNLSASRPQDRQFILSSKKLLLSDSGFYLCAWGLGGVNQPQHFGDGTRLSIL.

This clonotype has ten or more counts. The V and J genes are TRBV27 and TRBJ2-1; 7 bases fit TRBD1. The V gene's germline CDR1 is MNHEY and CDR2 SMNVEV (reference sequence). Unmatched junction bases numbered 10, after V lost 5 bases and J lost 6 bases. The CDR3 loop spans 15 amino acids. CDR3: CASSPRQGNRNEQFF. The CDR3 DNA is TGTGCCAGCAGTCCCCGACAGGGTAATCGCAATGAGCAGTTCTTC.

In its sample, this clonotype was seen many times. The genes are TRBV20-1 and TRBJ1-4; D is unresolved. V lost 1 base to trimming and J lost 5 bases, with 11 bases between them. Germline assignment: CDR1 DFQATT and CDR2 SNEGSKA (reference sequence). This CDR3 has 14 amino acids. CDR3 sequence (DNA): TGCAGTGCTAGAGTGTGGGGTTGGAATGAAAAACTGTTTTTT. This gives the protein CSARVWGWNEKLFF.

This clonotype occurred a few times. The chain employs TRBV5-5 and TRBJ2-7; 11 bases agree with TRBD2. The V gene's germline CDR1 is SGHKS and CDR2 YYEKEE (reference sequence). This CDR3 comprises 17 residues. The J segment lost 0 bases and the V segment lost 2 bases, leaving 7 bases of the junction unmatched. CDR3 DNA: TGTGCCAGCAGCTTAGGGATTGGGACTAGCGGCTCCTACGAGCAGTACTTC. Protein: CASSLGIGTSGSYEQYF.

This clonotype has ten or more counts. The J gene is TRBJ1-2, the V gene TRBV6-1, with a tentative D call TRBD1 (5 bases). V dropped 2 bases and J dropped 8 bases, with 9 bases sitting between them. CDR3 size: 12 residues. Looked up from germline, CDR1 is MNHNS and CDR2 is SASEGT. The CDR3 coding sequence is TGTGCCAGCAGTGAACTTGGGGGAGGCTACACCTTC. It encodes CASSELGGGYTF.

V and J are TRBV6-2 or TRBV6-3 and TRBJ2-1; 9 positions agree with TRBD2. CDR3 length: 13 amino acids. CDR1 and CDR2 (germline): MNHEY, SVGEGT. V dropped 6 bases and J dropped 9; count of bases not matched to a gene: 6. The DNA for the CDR3 is TGTGCCAGCAGAACTAGCGGGTATGGTGAGCAGTTCTTC. Translation: CASRTSGYGEQFF.

This clonotype has only a few counts. The genes are TRBV25-1 and TRBJ2-5; 9 nucleotides agree with TRBD1. This CDR3 is 17 amino acids long. Germline-derived CDR1 and CDR2 are MGHDK and SYGVNS. Germline trimming cut 4 bases from V and 5 bases from J; bases unmatched to any gene: 14. The CDR3 coding sequence is TGTGCCAGCAGTGCAATGAGGGGACAGGGAATTGAGGAGACCCAGTACTTC. Its protein is CASSAMRGQGIEETQYF.

Judged by abundance, this clonotype is medium-sized (0.01 to 0.1%). For the CDR3, the DNA is TGCGCCAGCAGCCCTGAACGCGGGGGGGCATCCTACAATGAGCAGTTCTTC. Translated, it gives CASSPERGGASYNEQFF. The chain carries TRBV4-3 and TRBJ2-1; 9 bases line up with TRBD2. J was trimmed by 1 base and V by 4 bases; bases with no gene match: 8. The CDR3 runs to 17 residues. Per the germline V gene, CDR1 is LGHNA and CDR2 is YSLEER.

This clonotype was observed a few times. This chain connects TRBV4-1 to TRBJ1-2, with D possibly being TRBD1 (5 bases). CDR1 is MGHRA and CDR2 is YSYEKL in the germline V gene. The CDR3 has 13 residues. V lost 6 bases, J lost 3 bases, and 11 bases lay in between. The chain's CDR3 is CASRRDGDYGYTF. The DNA for the CDR3 is TGCGCCAGCAGGCGGGACGGCGACTATGGCTACACCTTC.

This clonotype was recorded many times. This chain uses TRBV2 with TRBJ2-7; 7 positions agree with TRBD2. This CDR3 is 12 amino acids long. Germline V gives CDR1 SNHLY, CDR2 FYNNEI. Trimming took 8 bases from V and 5 from J; bases not matched to a gene: 6. CDR3 nucleotides: TGTGCCAGCCTATTAGCGGGTGACGAGCAGTACTTC. Its protein is CASLLAGDEQYF.

This clonotype has a handful of counts. V gene TRBV13 combines with J gene TRBJ1-2; D ambiguous. The CDR3 extends over 13 amino acids. V was pared by 2 bases and J by 4 bases, with 8 bases between. Looked up from germline, CDR1 is PRHDT and CDR2 is FYEKMQ (reference sequence). CDR3 in DNA: TGTGCCAGCAGCTTACGGGGTTTCTATGGCTACACCTTC. Protein: CASSLRGFYGYTF. Together with reference TRBV13 and TRBJ1-2, the CDR3 gives the full variable domain: AAGVIQSPRHLIKEKRETATLKCYPIPRHDTVYWYQQGPGQDPQFLISFYEKMQSDKGSIPDRFSAQQFSDYHSELNMSSLELGDSALYFCASSLRGFYGYTFGSGTRLTVV.

This clonotype turned up a few times. A clone one base away is much larger, so this may be a read error. The rearrangement uses TRBV20-1 and TRBJ2-5, with D possibly matching TRBD1 (6 bases). Trimming pared 0 bases from V and 7 bases from J, leaving 18 bases between. CDR1 DFQATT and CDR2 SNEGSKA come from the germline V gene (reference sequence). CDR3 length equals 15 residues. Here the CDR3 reads CSARDADRCSVTQYF. CDR3 nucleotide sequence: TGCAGTGCTAGAGACGCTGACAGGTGCTCTGTGACCCAGTACTTC.

This clonotype has a handful of counts. This chain joins TRBV19 and TRBJ1-4; 8 bases match TRBD1. With 3 bases clipped from V and 11 bases from J, the junction kept 8 bases outside the gene matches. The length of the CDR3 is 14 residues. CDR1 is LNHDA, CDR2 SQIVND, per germline (reference sequence). The CDR3 reads CASSIPGTGVKLFF. CDR3 bases: TGTGCCAGTAGTATCCCGGGGACAGGTGTGAAACTGTTTTTT.

In its sample, this clonotype was seen a few times. The chain carries TRBV7-9 and TRBJ1-1; TRBD1 aligns across 9 bases. The trim removed 6 bases at V and 2 bases at J, leaving 4 bases unmatched. CDR1 SEHNR and CDR2 FQNEAQ come from the germline V gene (reference sequence). The CDR3 sequence is 14 residues long. The CDR3 loop reads CASRETGGNTEAFF. The CDR3 coding sequence is TGTGCCAGCAGGGAGACAGGGGGTAACACTGAAGCTTTCTTT.

V usage is TRBV11-3 and J usage is TRBJ1-5; D not resolved. Trimming took 1 base from V and 7 from J, leaving 8 bases between them. CDR1 and CDR2 from the germline V gene are SGHNT and YENEEA. The CDR3 is 13 residues long. The CDR3 DNA reads TGTGCCAGCAGCTTAGGGGATTCCCAGCCCCAGCATTTT. It is translated as CASSLGDSQPQHF.

This clonotype has only a few counts. The J gene is TRBJ2-1, the V gene TRBV12-3 or TRBV12-4; the D is unclear. Deletions cut 1 base from V and 15 bases from J, with 13 bases between. The CDR3 spans 12 residues. The CDR3 sequence: CASSLDLVPRFF. The CDR3 coding sequence is TGTGCCAGCAGTTTAGACTTAGTCCCAAGGTTCTTC.

This chain uses TRBV12-3 or TRBV12-4 with TRBJ1-2; D gene uncertain. This CDR3 spans 13 amino acids. V lost 3 bases, J lost 8 bases, and 13 bases lay in between. The CDR3 reads CASSFSRPRGYTF. The CDR3 nucleotides are TGTGCCAGCAGTTTCTCTAGGCCGAGGGGCTACACCTTC.

The gene calls are TRBV19 and TRBJ1-4; D perhaps matches TRBD1 (5 bases). The germline gives CDR1 LNHDA, CDR2 SQIVND (reference sequence). With 10 bases removed from V and 4 bases from J, the gap between germline ends came to 19 bases. The CDR3 runs 15 residues. Written as DNA, the CDR3 is TGTGCCACCGCACCTATCGGAGGGGTTAATGAAAAACTGTTTTTT. Translated: CATAPIGGVNEKLFF.

This chain links TRBV6-5 with TRBJ2-1; 7 bases align to TRBD1. There are 16 residues in the CDR3. V shed 4 bases and J 2 bases; nucleotides not matched to a gene: 8. Per germline, CDR1 MNHEY and CDR2 SVGAGI. CDR3 loop: CASSFSQGQAYNEQFF. The CDR3 DNA is TGTGCCAGCAGTTTTAGTCAAGGACAGGCCTACAATGAGCAGTTCTTC.

The chain uses TRBV10-2 and TRBJ1-5; TRBD1 is a possible D gene (5 bases). Germline V gene lookup returns CDR1 WSHSY and CDR2 SAAADI. This CDR3 region has 13 residues. Trimming removed 8 bases from V and 6 bases from J, with 14 bases in between. CDR3 loop: CASAGGVGQPQHF. Written as DNA, the CDR3 is TGCGCCAGCGCGGGGGGGGTAGGTCAGCCCCAGCATTTT.

In its sample, this clonotype was seen many times. The chain carries TRBV5-1 and TRBJ1-5; D remains unclear. Deletions cut 4 bases from V and 0 bases from J, with 8 bases between. Germline V lookup: CDR1 SGHRS, CDR2 YFSETQ. This CDR3 comprises 14 residues. The CDR3 spells CASSPDYSNQPQHF. DNA for the CDR3: TGCGCCAGCAGCCCGGACTATAGCAATCAGCCCCAGCATTTT.

This clonotype has only a few counts. A read error may be the cause here, since a much bigger clone is one base away. V and J are TRBV12-3 or TRBV12-4 and TRBJ2-2, with unresolved D. The length of the CDR3 is 16 residues. The ends were cut back, 7 bases at V and 7 bases at J, with 22 bases in the middle. The CDR3 DNA reads as TGTGCCAGCAAAAGGTCCGGTATACACAAGGACGGGGAGCTGTTTTTT. It codes for CASKRSGIHKDGELFF.